The clone carrying this T cell receptor (beta chain) was seen a few times. The antigen is unknown. There are 15 residues in the CDR3. Germline loops: CDR1 SGHTA, CDR2 FQGTGA. Trimming took 5 bases from V and 0 from J, leaving 12 bases between them. From 5'RACE with constant-segment primers came TCR alpha and TCR beta cDNA libraries that carried sample barcodes and UMIs. One entry per CDR3 protein, called by TCRdb with MiXCR from the 5' RACE reads. The sample includes about 260,000 distinct CDR3 sequences, around 15% of them seen just once. This record comes from a study of T-cell memory formation after mild COVID-19. As for the study in general: In these data, TCR clusters were largely donor specific.

Whole-study results and caveats: Among clones contracting day 15 to 85, CD4/CD8 was balanced, whereas later expanders leaned CD4+. Contracting CD4+ clones were located mainly in CM and EM, and CD8+ clones in EMRA.

The chain couples TRBV7-3 to TRBJ2-3; D may be TRBD1 (6 bases). The clonotype was recovered from a man younger than 35 who had mild COVID-19 (a few samples of this study predate the infection). Cell type and time point are not known. Material for sequencing was PBMCs or a T cell subset sorted from them (not recorded which). The CDR3 nucleotides read TGTGCCAGCAGCATACAGGGTGGGAGCACAGATACGCAGTATTTT. It codes for CASSIQGGSTDTQYF.